This T cell receptor beta chain originates from a study of early T cells in non-severe SARS-CoV-2 infection. This clonotype was observed a few times. V dropped 3 bases and J dropped 3; count of bases not matched to a gene: 11. The CDR3 covers 17 residues. CDR1 is MGHRA and CDR2 is YSYEKL in the germline V gene. MiXCR was run by TCRdb on the 5' RACE reads, yielding one entry per CDR3 protein. The data contain around 53,000 distinct CDR3 sequences, about 9.8% of them singletons. The clonotype was recovered from an adult who was a healthcare worker with PCR-confirmed SARS-CoV-2 infection or an uninfected control (not recorded which). This chain uses TRBV4-1 with TRBJ2-3, with 8 bases aligning to TRBD2. Sample: whole blood. For the CDR3, the DNA is TGCGCCAGCAGCCAGATAGAGCGGGAGACATTGACAGATACGCAGTATTTT. Its protein is CASSQIERETLTDTQYF.